This T cell receptor (beta chain) derives from a study of human T cells and chemical hapten exposure. Authors' methods: Sample-level TCR yields exhibited a median of approximately 96,000, with a range of about 23,224 to 690,600. TCRdb re-called the RACE reads through MiXCR, storing one row per CDR3 protein. The V and J calls, along with clone size, are taken from TCRdb and not from the paper's own processing. The data contain 40,000 or so distinct CDR3 sequences, roughly 12% of them singletons. Germline loops: CDR1 SGHAT, CDR2 FQNNGV. The CDR3 covers 16 residues. The V and J ends lost 2 bases and 9 bases, in that order; junction bases with no gene match: 10. Time point noted: pre-sensitization, week 0. Treatment described: therapeutic diphenylcyclopropenone sensitization with weekly scalp DPC. The total RNA was obtained from whole blood that was not fractionated. Overall study findings and caveats: Donors had alopecia, so their immune response may differ from healthy people's. A positive correlation with patch test score was shown by PT1 expanded TCR counts. Expanded TCRs formed significantly more large CDR3 similarity clusters than controls.

This clonotype was recorded a few times. What it binds is unknown. The clonotype originates from a woman aged 35 to 49 with alopecia areata. Some clones in this sample may be carry-over from other donors' samples. The sample was whole blood, taken in connection with sensitization to the hapten diphenylcyclopropenone (DPC). The chain joins TRBV11-2 to TRBJ2-1, with 10 bases that match TRBD1. As DNA, the CDR3 is TGTGCCAGCAGCTTATGGGCTGGGACAGGGGTAGGTGAGCAGTTCTTC. Its protein is CASSLWAGTGVGEQFF. Looking up the rest from reference TRBV11-2 and TRBJ2-1 gives the full variable domain: EAGVAQSPRYKIIEKRQSVAFWCNPISGHATLYWYQQILGQGPKLLIQFQNNGVVDDSQLPKDRFSAERLKGVDSTLKIQPAKLEDSAVYLCASSLWAGTGVGEQFFGPGTRLTVL.